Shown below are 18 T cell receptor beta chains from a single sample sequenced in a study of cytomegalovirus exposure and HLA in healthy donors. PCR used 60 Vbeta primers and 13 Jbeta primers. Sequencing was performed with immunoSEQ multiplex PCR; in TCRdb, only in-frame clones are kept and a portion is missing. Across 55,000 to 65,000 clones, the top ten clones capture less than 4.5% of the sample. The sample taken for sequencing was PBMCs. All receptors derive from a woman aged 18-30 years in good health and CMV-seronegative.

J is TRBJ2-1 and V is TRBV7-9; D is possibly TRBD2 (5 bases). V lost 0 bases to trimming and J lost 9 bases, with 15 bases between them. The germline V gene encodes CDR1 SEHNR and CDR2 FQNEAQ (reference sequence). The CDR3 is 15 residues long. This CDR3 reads CASSLAPTSRTEQFF. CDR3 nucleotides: TGTGCCAGCAGCTTAGCGCCCACTAGTAGGACTGAGCAGTTCTTC.

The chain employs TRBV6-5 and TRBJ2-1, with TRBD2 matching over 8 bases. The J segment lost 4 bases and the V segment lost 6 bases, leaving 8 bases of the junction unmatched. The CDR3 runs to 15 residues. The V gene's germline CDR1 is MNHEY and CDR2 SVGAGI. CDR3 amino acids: CASRGPGGPYNEQFF. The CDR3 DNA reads TGTGCCAGCAGAGGGCCGGGAGGGCCTTACAATGAGCAGTTCTTC.

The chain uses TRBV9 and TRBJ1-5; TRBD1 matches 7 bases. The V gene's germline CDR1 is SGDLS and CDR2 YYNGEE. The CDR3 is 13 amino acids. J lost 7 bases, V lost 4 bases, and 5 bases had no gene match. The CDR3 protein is CASSRQGGQPQHF. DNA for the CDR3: TGTGCCAGCAGCAGACAGGGAGGCCAGCCCCAGCATTTT. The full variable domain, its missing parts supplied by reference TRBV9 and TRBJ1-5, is DSGVTQTPKHLITATGQRVTLRCSPRSGDLSVYWYQQSLDQGLQFLIQYYNGEERAKGNILERFSAQQFPDLHSELNLSSLELGDSALYFCASSRQGGQPQHFGDGTRLSIL.

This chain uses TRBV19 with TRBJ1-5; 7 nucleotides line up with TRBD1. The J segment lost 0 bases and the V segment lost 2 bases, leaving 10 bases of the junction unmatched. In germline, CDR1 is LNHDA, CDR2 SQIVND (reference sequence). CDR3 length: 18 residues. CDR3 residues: CASSISLDRRVSNQPQHF. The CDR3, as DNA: TGTGCCAGTAGTATAAGTCTGGACAGGAGGGTTAGCAATCAGCCCCAGCATTTT. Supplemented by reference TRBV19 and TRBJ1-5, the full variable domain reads DGGITQSPKYLFRKEGQNVTLSCEQNLNHDAMYWYRQDPGQGLRLIYYSQIVNDFQKGDIAEGYSVSREKKESFPLTVTSAQKNPTAFYLCASSISLDRRVSNQPQHFGDGTRLSIL.

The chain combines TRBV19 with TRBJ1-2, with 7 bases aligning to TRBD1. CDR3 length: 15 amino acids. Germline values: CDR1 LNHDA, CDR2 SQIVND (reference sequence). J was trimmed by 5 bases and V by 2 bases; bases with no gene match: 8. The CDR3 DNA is TGTGCCAGTAGTATAATTGGACAGGACTCGTATGGCTACACCTTC. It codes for CASSIIGQDSYGYTF.

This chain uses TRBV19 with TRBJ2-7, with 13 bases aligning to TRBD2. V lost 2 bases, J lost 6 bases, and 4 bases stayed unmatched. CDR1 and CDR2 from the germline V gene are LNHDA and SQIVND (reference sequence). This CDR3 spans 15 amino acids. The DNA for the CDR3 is TGTGCCAGTAGTATACGGACTAGCGGGAGTGGCGAGCAGTACTTC. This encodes CASSIRTSGSGEQYF.

The CDR3 loop is CASSEGTGIGGYTF. As DNA, the CDR3 is TGCGCCAGTTCCGAAGGGACAGGGATAGGCGGCTACACCTTC. The gene calls are TRBV4-1 and TRBJ1-2, with 9 bases aligning to TRBD1. From germline, CDR1 is MGHRA and CDR2 YSYEKL. Trimming took 9 bases from V and 8 from J; bases not matched to a gene: 13. The CDR3 runs to 14 residues.

CDR3 region: CASSRELLASSTDTQYF. The CDR3 DNA is TGCGCCAGCAGCCGGGAGCTGCTAGCGAGTAGCACAGATACGCAGTATTTT. The chain employs TRBV5-1 and TRBJ2-3, with D possibly being TRBD2 (6 bases). V was shortened by 4 bases and J by 0 bases, with 18 bases between the two germline ends. The CDR3 loop spans 17 amino acids. The germline V gene encodes CDR1 SGHRS and CDR2 YFSETQ.

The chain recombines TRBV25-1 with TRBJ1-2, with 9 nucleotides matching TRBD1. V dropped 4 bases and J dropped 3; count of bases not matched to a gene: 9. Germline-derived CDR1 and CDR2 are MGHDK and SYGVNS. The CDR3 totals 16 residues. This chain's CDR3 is CASSVSNRGPDYGYTF. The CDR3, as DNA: TGTGCCAGCAGTGTCTCAAACAGGGGGCCAGACTATGGCTACACCTTC.

CDR3 coding DNA: TGCGCCAGCAGCTACGGCGGGGTAAATCAGCCCCAGCATTTT. Its translation: CASSYGGVNQPQHF. The chain has TRBV5-1 and TRBJ1-5; the D is unclear. Germline lookup yields CDR1 SGHRS and CDR2 YFSETQ. CDR3 length: 14 amino acids. V shed 3 bases and J shed 4 bases, with 11 bases lying between them.

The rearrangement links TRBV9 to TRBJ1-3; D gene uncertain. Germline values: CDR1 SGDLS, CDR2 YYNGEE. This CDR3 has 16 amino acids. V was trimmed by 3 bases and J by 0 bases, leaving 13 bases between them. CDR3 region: CASSAPRSYSGNTIYF. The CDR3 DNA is TGTGCCAGCAGCGCCCCCAGGTCCTACTCTGGAAACACCATATATTTT.

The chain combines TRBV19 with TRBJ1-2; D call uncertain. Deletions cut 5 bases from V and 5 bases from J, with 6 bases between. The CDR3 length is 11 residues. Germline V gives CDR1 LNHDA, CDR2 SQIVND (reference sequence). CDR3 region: CASSRGYGYTF. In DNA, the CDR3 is TGTGCCAGTAGTCGGGGATATGGCTACACCTTC.

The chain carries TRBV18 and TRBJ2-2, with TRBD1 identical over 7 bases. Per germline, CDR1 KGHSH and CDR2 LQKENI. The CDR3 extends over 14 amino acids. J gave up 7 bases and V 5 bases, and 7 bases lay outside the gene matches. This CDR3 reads CASSAGTDYGELFF. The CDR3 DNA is TGTGCCAGCTCAGCCGGGACAGACTACGGGGAGCTGTTTTTT.

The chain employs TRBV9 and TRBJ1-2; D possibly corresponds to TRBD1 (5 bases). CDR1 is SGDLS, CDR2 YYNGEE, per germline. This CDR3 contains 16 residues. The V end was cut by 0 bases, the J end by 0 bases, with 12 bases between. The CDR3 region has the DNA TGTGCCAGCAGCGTAGCGCTACAGGCCGCTAACTATGGCTACACCTTC. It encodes CASSVALQAANYGYTF. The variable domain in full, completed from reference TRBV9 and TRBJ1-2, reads DSGVTQTPKHLITATGQRVTLRCSPRSGDLSVYWYQQSLDQGLQFLIQYYNGEERAKGNILERFSAQQFPDLHSELNLSSLELGDSALYFCASSVALQAANYGYTFGSGTRLTVV.

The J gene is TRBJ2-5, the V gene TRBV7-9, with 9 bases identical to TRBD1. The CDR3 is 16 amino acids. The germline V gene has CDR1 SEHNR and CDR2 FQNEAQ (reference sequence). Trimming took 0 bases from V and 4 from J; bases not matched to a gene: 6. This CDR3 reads CASSLAGQGKTETQYF. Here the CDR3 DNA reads TGTGCCAGCAGCTTAGCCGGACAGGGGAAGACAGAGACCCAGTACTTC.

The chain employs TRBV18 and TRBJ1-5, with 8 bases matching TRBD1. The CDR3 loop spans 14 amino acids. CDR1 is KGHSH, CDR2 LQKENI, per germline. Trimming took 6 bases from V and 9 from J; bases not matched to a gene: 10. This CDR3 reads CASSQDRGGGPQHF. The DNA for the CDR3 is TGTGCCAGCTCGCAAGACAGGGGAGGTGGGCCCCAGCATTTT.

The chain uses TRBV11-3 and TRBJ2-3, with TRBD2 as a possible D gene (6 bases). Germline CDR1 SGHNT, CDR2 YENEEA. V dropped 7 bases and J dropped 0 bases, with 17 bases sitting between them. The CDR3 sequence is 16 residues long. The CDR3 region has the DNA TGTGCCAGCACCTCGAGGGGAGCGGGTAGCACAGATACGCAGTATTTT. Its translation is CASTSRGAGSTDTQYF.

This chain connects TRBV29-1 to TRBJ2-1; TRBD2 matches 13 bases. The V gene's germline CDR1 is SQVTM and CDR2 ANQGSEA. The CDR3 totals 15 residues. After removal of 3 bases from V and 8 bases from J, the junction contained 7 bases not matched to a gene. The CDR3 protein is CSVEGGLAGNDEQFF. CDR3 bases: TGCAGCGTTGAGGGGGGACTAGCGGGAAACGATGAGCAGTTCTTC.